Presented here are 24 T cell receptor beta chains from one specimen sequenced in a study of shared clonotypes between healthy human individuals. The repertoire was sequenced with immunoSEQ multiplex PCR; TCRdb's copy has only in-frame clones and lacks some. The sample lists 2 million to 2.5 million clones, approximately 95% seen once, with 0.13% in the top ten. The sample was naive CD4+ T cells sorted from blood. Noted subset: CD45RA+ positively selected. The receptors were sampled from a man younger than 35 in good health.

This clone is a singleton in its sample. This chain joins TRBV27 and TRBJ1-1; D gene ambiguous. Germline V CDR1 and CDR2: MNHEY, SMNVEV (reference sequence). This CDR3 spans 16 amino acids. Deletions cut 4 bases from V and 3 bases from J, with 18 bases between. The CDR3 sequence is CASSSWAPQQDTEAFF. DNA of the CDR3: TGTGCCAGCAGTTCCTGGGCCCCGCAGCAAGACACTGAAGCTTTCTTT.

The chain joins TRBV30 to TRBJ2-3, with D unclear. This CDR3 is 11 amino acids long. Germline CDR1 and CDR2: GTSNPN and SVGIG (reference sequence). Trimming took 3 bases from V and 4 from J, leaving 5 bases between them. CDR3 sequence (DNA): TGTGCCTGGAGAGACGCAGATACGCAGTATTTT. Amino acids: CAWRDADTQYF.

The J gene is TRBJ1-6, the V gene TRBV28, with D possibly being TRBD1 (6 bases). Trimming cost V 3 bases and J 4 bases, with 10 bases left between them. This CDR3 is built from 15 residues. Germline V gives CDR1 MDHEN, CDR2 SYDVKM. The CDR3 sequence: CASSFQGQYNSPLHF. The DNA for the CDR3 is TGTGCCAGCAGTTTTCAAGGACAGTATAATTCACCCCTCCACTTT.

This rearrangement joins TRBV5-4 to TRBJ2-2; TRBD2 might be the D (6 bases). Germline CDR1 reads SGHNT; CDR2 reads YYREEE (reference sequence). Trimming pared 4 bases from V and 5 bases from J, leaving 15 bases between. CDR3 length: 15 residues. Here the CDR3 reads CASSGGEVGTGELFF. CDR3 nucleotide sequence: TGTGCCAGCAGCGGAGGGGAAGTGGGGACCGGGGAGCTGTTTTTT.

V and J are TRBV2 and TRBJ2-5, with a possible D match to TRBD1 (6 bases). With 6 bases removed from V and 1 base from J, the gap between germline ends came to 12 bases. The CDR3 extends over 14 amino acids. In germline, CDR1 is SNHLY, CDR2 FYNNEI. Written as DNA, the CDR3 is TGTGCCAGCAGCCCCTGGACAGTCCAAGAGACCCAGTACTTC. Protein product: CASSPWTVQETQYF.

The chain links TRBV30 to TRBJ1-5, with D unclear. Germline V CDR1 and CDR2: GTSNPN, SVGIG (reference sequence). Trimming stripped 2 bases from V and 3 bases from J, with 17 bases between. This CDR3 has 16 amino acids. The CDR3 protein is CAWSLSYVAYNQPQHF. CDR3 nucleotide sequence: TGTGCCTGGAGTCTCTCCTATGTGGCCTACAATCAGCCCCAGCATTTT.

This clone was recorded once. Within the sample, other DNA sequences also encode this same CDR3. This rearrangement joins TRBV7-9 to TRBJ1-4, with no clear D. V was shortened by 2 bases and J by 0 bases, with 7 bases between the two germline ends. Germline lookup yields CDR1 SEHNR and CDR2 FQNEAQ (reference sequence). CDR3 length equals 15 residues. CDR3 nucleotide sequence: TGTGCCAGCAGCTTATCCCGAGCAACTAATGAAAAACTGTTTTTT. Translated, it gives CASSLSRATNEKLFF.

Only one count was recorded for this clone. The sample has other DNA sequences that encode this CDR3 too. The chain is built from TRBV6-5 and TRBJ1-3; maybe TRBD1 (5 bases). Germline V gene lookup returns CDR1 MNHEY and CDR2 SVGAGI. The CDR3 loop spans 15 amino acids. Trimming left V 0 bases short and J 0 bases short, with 6 bases between. The CDR3 coding sequence is TGTGCCAGCAGTTACTCGACAGCCTCTGGAAACACCATATATTTT. Protein: CASSYSTASGNTIYF.

This clone is a singleton in its sample. This chain joins TRBV4-3 and TRBJ1-1; D ambiguous. The CDR3 covers 13 residues. Trimming removed 0 bases at V and 5 bases at J, with 7 bases between. Looked up from germline, CDR1 is LGHNA and CDR2 is YSLEER. The DNA for the CDR3 is TGCGCCAGCAGCCAAGAGCGGGTTACTGAAGCTTTCTTT. Encoded protein: CASSQERVTEAFF.

The rearrangement joins TRBV13 to TRBJ2-3; D call uncertain. Deletions cut 5 bases from V and 9 bases from J, with 18 bases between. The germline V gene encodes CDR1 PRHDT and CDR2 FYEKMQ (reference sequence). The CDR3 has 14 residues. This CDR3 is CASSTSASSETQYF. In DNA, the CDR3 is TGTGCCAGCAGCACATCTGCCAGTTCGGAGACGCAGTATTTT.

This rearrangement joins TRBV9 to TRBJ1-3, with a weak D call TRBD1 (6 bases). In germline, CDR1 is SGDLS, CDR2 YYNGEE. Between the trimmed V and J ends, which lost 3 bases and 0 bases, there was a span of 16 bases. The CDR3 is 17 residues long. CDR3 in amino acids: CASSDPEQGRSGNTIYF. The CDR3 bases are TGTGCCAGCAGCGACCCCGAACAGGGTCGCTCTGGAAACACCATATATTTT.

The V gene is TRBV7-8, the J gene TRBJ1-2, with 7 positions matching TRBD1. This CDR3 is built from 14 residues. Germline CDR1 is SGHVS and CDR2 is FQNEAQ. The trim removed 5 bases at V and 8 bases at J, leaving 11 bases unmatched. This CDR3 reads CASSQGTVWSGYTF. The CDR3 DNA reads TGTGCCAGCAGCCAAGGGACAGTTTGGAGCGGCTACACCTTC. The full variable domain, rest sourced from reference TRBV7-8 and TRBJ1-2, is GAGVSQSPRYKVAKRGQDVALRCDPISGHVSLFWYQQALGQGPEFLTYFQNEAQLDKSGLPSDRFFAERPEGSVSTLKIQRTQQEDSAVYLCASSQGTVWSGYTFGSGTRLTVV.

This chain uses TRBV6-1 with TRBJ2-7, with D unresolved. The ends were cut back, 7 bases at V and 3 bases at J, with 13 bases in the middle. This CDR3 comprises 13 residues. Per germline, CDR1 MNHNS and CDR2 SASEGT. For the CDR3, the DNA is TGTGCCAGCACGAGGCAGATTGACTACGAGCAGTACTTC. Residues: CASTRQIDYEQYF.

CDR3 DNA: TGCGCCAGCAGCGATACGACCAGGGGGCAAGAGACCCAGTACTTC. This codes for CASSDTTRGQETQYF. The chain recombines TRBV5-1 with TRBJ2-5, with 7 nucleotides matching TRBD1. The V gene's germline CDR1 is SGHRS and CDR2 YFSETQ. The CDR3 length is 15 residues. Trimming at V came to 4 bases and at J to 2 bases, leaving 8 bases not matched to a gene.

The rearrangement links TRBV6-1 to TRBJ2-2; D perhaps matches TRBD1 (6 bases). V was shortened by 6 bases and J by 5 bases, with 10 bases between the two germline ends. Germline assignment: CDR1 MNHNS and CDR2 SASEGT. The CDR3 totals 13 residues. The CDR3 DNA follows: TGTGCCAGCAGAATCAGGGGAACCGGGGAGCTGTTTTTT. This encodes CASRIRGTGELFF.

J is TRBJ1-1 and V is TRBV29-1; a weak D match, TRBD1 (5 bases). Germline CDR1 and CDR2: SQVTM and ANQGSEA. V lost 5 bases and J lost 1, with 11 bases in between. CDR3 length equals 13 residues. The CDR3 reads CSVSVTENTEAFF. CDR3 nucleotide sequence: TGCAGCGTTTCCGTGACAGAGAACACTGAAGCTTTCTTT. The full variable domain, completed using reference TRBV29-1 and TRBJ1-1, is SAVISQKPSRDICQRGTSLTIQCQVDSQVTMMFWYRQQPGQSLTLIATANQGSEATYESGFVIDKFPISRPNLTFSTLTVSNMSPEDSSIYLCSVSVTENTEAFFGQGTRLTVV.

The J gene is TRBJ1-2, the V gene TRBV6-5; 7 nucleotides match TRBD1. Germline CDR1 is MNHEY and CDR2 is SVGAGI. CDR3 size: 14 residues. The junction had 15 bases not matched to a gene; V was cut back by 6 bases and J by 11 bases. The CDR3 region is CASRKPGQSFFYTF. In DNA form, the CDR3 reads TGTGCCAGCAGGAAACCGGGACAGAGCTTTTTTTACACCTTC.

The V and J genes are TRBV5-1 and TRBJ2-1; D may match TRBD1 or TRBD2 (5 bases each). The CDR3 is 15 amino acids. Per germline, CDR1 SGHRS and CDR2 YFSETQ. V was pared by 4 bases and J by 4 bases, with 15 bases between. The CDR3 sequence is CASSLSGTRYNEQFF. As DNA, the CDR3 is TGCGCCAGCAGCCTCTCCGGGACCCGATACAATGAGCAGTTCTTC. The full variable domain, rest sourced from reference TRBV5-1 and TRBJ2-1, is KAGVTQTPRYLIKTRGQQVTLSCSPISGHRSVSWYQQTPGQGLQFLFEYFSETQRNKGNFPGRFSGRQFSNSRSEMNVSTLELGDSALYLCASSLSGTRYNEQFFGPGTRLTVL.

A remark on this clone: Other DNA sequences in this specimen translate into the identical CDR3. The CDR3 sequence is CASTSPGNTIYF. CDR3 nucleotides: TGTGCCAGCACTTCCCCCGGAAACACCATATATTTT. The rearrangement uses TRBV6-5 and TRBJ1-3; D gene unclear. CDR1 is MNHEY and CDR2 is SVGAGI in the germline V gene. Trimming cost V 7 bases and J 4 bases, with 8 bases left between them. CDR3 length: 12 amino acids.

This clone was observed once. The genes are TRBV11-2 and TRBJ1-3; maybe TRBD1 (6 bases). The germline V gene has CDR1 SGHAT and CDR2 FQNNGV. V was trimmed by 10 bases and J by 4 bases, leaving 17 bases between them. The CDR3 has 14 residues. CDR3 protein: CATSQGSKGNTIYF. Here the CDR3 DNA reads TGTGCCACTAGTCAGGGGTCGAAGGGAAACACCATATATTTT.

The chain combines TRBV6-5 with TRBJ1-1; D is perhaps TRBD1 (6 bases). Trimming stripped 4 bases from V and 1 base from J, with 13 bases between. The CDR3 has 15 amino acids. CDR1 is MNHEY and CDR2 is SVGAGI in the germline V gene. Here the CDR3 reads CASSWGGAANTEAFF. The CDR3 DNA reads TGTGCCAGCAGTTGGGGGGGGGCGGCGAACACTGAAGCTTTCTTT.

The chain couples TRBV28 to TRBJ1-2; a weak D match, TRBD1 (6 bases). CDR3 length: 14 amino acids. Trimming removed 6 bases at V and 7 bases at J, with 18 bases between. The germline V gene encodes CDR1 MDHEN and CDR2 SYDVKM. The DNA for the CDR3 is TGTGCCAGCAGCAGAAGAGGGGGGGCGCGTGGCTACACCTTC. As protein: CASSRRGGARGYTF.

The V call is TRBV7-6, the J call TRBJ2-1, with 8 bases fitting TRBD2. Trimming cost V 1 base and J 6 bases; bases outside gene matches: 11. The CDR3 extends over 17 amino acids. CDR1 is SGHVS and CDR2 is FNYEAQ in the germline V gene. CDR3 residues: CASSLVGGLGGSNEQFF. DNA of the CDR3: TGTGCCAGCAGCTTAGTTGGGGGACTAGGGGGTAGCAATGAGCAGTTCTTC.

V usage is TRBV5-4 and J usage is TRBJ2-5; D is unclear. CDR3 length: 14 amino acids. Trimming left V 4 bases short and J 1 base short, with 11 bases between. CDR1 and CDR2 from the germline V gene are SGHNT and YYREEE (reference sequence). CDR3 region: CASSQEPSQETQYF. CDR3 nucleotides: TGTGCCAGCAGCCAGGAGCCCAGCCAAGAGACCCAGTACTTC. Full variable domain (remainder filled in from reference TRBV5-4 and TRBJ2-5): ETGVTQSPTHLIKTRGQQVTLRCSSQSGHNTVSWYQQALGQGPQFIFQYYREEENGRGNFPPRFSGLQFPNYSSELNVNALELDDSALYLCASSQEPSQETQYFGPGTRLLVL.